The T cell receptor beta chain described here comes from a study of shared clonotypes between healthy human individuals. Whole-study context: Each donor had three CD4 naive, three CD4 memory, two CD8 naive and one CD8 memory plate.

In the authors' workflow: Filtering differed since immunoSEQ provided only junctions, with no quality scores. Clones were sequenced by immunoSEQ multiplex PCR, and TCRdb holds only the in-frame ones, with some missing. The D gene and trimming were derived from the DNA, and the V and J assignments and clone size from that table. The sample has approximately 530,000 clones, 90% to 96% seen once; the top ten hold 0.055% to 0.075%. Per the germline V gene, CDR1 is SEHNR and CDR2 is FQNEAQ (reference sequence). V was pared by 2 bases and J by 8 bases, with 19 bases of the junction left unmatched. This CDR3 is built from 19 residues.

This receptor was obtained from a woman aged 25 to 45 in good health. The V and J genes are TRBV7-9 and TRBJ2-1; 9 nucleotides align to TRBD2. The sample was naive CD4+ T cells sorted from blood. Subset in this sample: CD45RA+ positively selected. The CDR3 here is CASSLLHGSGRNLPHEQFF. The CDR3 coding sequence is TGTGCCAGCAGCTTACTTCACGGAAGCGGGAGGAACCTCCCCCATGAGCAGTTCTTC.